One and the same sample provided the 24 T cell receptor beta chains below, sequenced in a study of cytotoxic CD8 clonotypes in ibrutinib-treated CLL. Clones were sequenced by immunoSEQ multiplex PCR, and TCRdb holds only the in-frame ones, with some missing. The sample has some 29,000 clones, 62% seen once; the top ten hold less than 15%. Specimen: PBMCs, collected before ibrutinib treatment. Receptors originate from a human donor with chronic lymphocytic leukemia.

The chain couples TRBV2 to TRBJ2-7; possible D gene TRBD1, 5 bases. There are 14 residues in the CDR3. V was pared by 6 bases and J by 1 base, with 13 bases between. Germline CDR1 SNHLY, CDR2 FYNNEI. DNA of the CDR3: TGTGCCAGCAGGGCTTCGGACATTTCCTACGAGCAGTACTTC. The encoded protein is CASRASDISYEQYF.

This clone was recorded once. V gene TRBV7-9 combines with J gene TRBJ1-1; TRBD1 is a possible D gene (5 bases). CDR1 and CDR2 from the germline V gene are SEHNR and FQNEAQ (reference sequence). V was clipped by 5 bases and J by 7 bases, with 17 bases between them. The CDR3 length is 14 residues. DNA for the CDR3: TGTGCCAGCAGCGCGTTGGGACGGTATGTTGAAGCTTTCTTT. It translates to CASSALGRYVEAFF.

J is TRBJ2-1 and V is TRBV21-1; the table names TRBD2, a call not compared with the DNA. TRBV21-1 is a recognized pseudogene. This CDR3 region has 13 residues. The CDR3 nucleotides are TGTGCCAGCGGGACTAGCGGGGAGAATGAGCAGTTCTTC. Protein: CASGTSGENEQFF.

This clone appeared a few times. The rearrangement links TRBV4-2 to TRBJ2-1, with 9 nucleotides matching TRBD2. CDR1 is LGHNA, CDR2 YNFKEQ, per germline. This CDR3 spans 15 amino acids. V lost 1 base to trimming and J lost 6 bases; unmatched junction nucleotides: 4. For the CDR3, the DNA is TGTGCCAGCAGCCAAGGAACTAGCGGGCCCAATGAGCAGTTCTTC. Residues: CASSQGTSGPNEQFF.

The V gene is TRBV9, the J gene TRBJ1-2, with D perhaps matching TRBD1 (6 bases). The CDR3 contains 13 residues. From germline, CDR1 is SGDLS and CDR2 YYNGEE. Trimming took 0 bases from V and 8 from J, leaving 11 bases between them. The DNA for the CDR3 is TGTGCCAGCAGCGTAGGGGGGGCTAAGGGCTACACCTTC. Protein product: CASSVGGAKGYTF.

CDR3 nucleotide sequence: TGTGCCAGCAGCTTAGGTGGTTCAGACGAGCAGTACTTC. It encodes CASSLGGSDEQYF. This chain joins TRBV13 and TRBJ2-7; D is undetermined. The germline gives CDR1 PRHDT, CDR2 FYEKMQ (reference sequence). V shed 0 bases and J shed 5 bases, with 8 bases lying between them. This CDR3 is built from 13 residues.

The chain couples TRBV30 to TRBJ1-1, with no clear D. CDR3 length: 14 amino acids. Trimming stripped 0 bases from V and 0 bases from J, with 8 bases between. Germline CDR1 and CDR2: GTSNPN and SVGIG (reference sequence). CDR3 bases: TGTGCCTGGAGTGTACCCGGATTGAACACTGAAGCTTTCTTT. This translates into CAWSVPGLNTEAFF.

This clone was seen only a few times. The V gene is TRBV6-1, the J gene TRBJ1-1; no clear D gene. The V gene's germline CDR1 is MNHNS and CDR2 SASEGT. This CDR3 region has 13 residues. V dropped 10 bases and J dropped 7 bases, with 19 bases sitting between them. The CDR3 DNA reads as TGTGCCAACCCCTTACGCGCGGTCCTTGAAGCTTTCTTT. This translates into CANPLRAVLEAFF.

The V gene is TRBV9, the J gene TRBJ2-2, with D perhaps assigned TRBD1 or TRBD2 (5 bases each). Looked up from germline, CDR1 is SGDLS and CDR2 is YYNGEE. This CDR3 region has 16 residues. The germline V and J ends were trimmed by 3 bases and 5 bases, with 17 bases remaining between them. CDR3 sequence: CASSALGEWGTGELFF. DNA of the CDR3: TGTGCCAGCAGCGCCCTCGGGGAGTGGGGGACCGGGGAGCTGTTTTTT. The whole variable domain, remainder taken from reference TRBV9 and TRBJ2-2, is DSGVTQTPKHLITATGQRVTLRCSPRSGDLSVYWYQQSLDQGLQFLIQYYNGEERAKGNILERFSAQQFPDLHSELNLSSLELGDSALYFCASSALGEWGTGELFFGEGSRLTVL.

The rearrangement uses TRBV18 and TRBJ1-2, with TRBD1 identical over 7 bases. J was trimmed by 7 bases and V by 3 bases; bases with no gene match: 14. The germline V gene has CDR1 KGHSH and CDR2 LQKENI. This CDR3 contains 16 residues. The CDR3 reads CASSPEQADRARGYTF. The CDR3 DNA reads as TGTGCCAGCTCACCTGAACAAGCTGACAGGGCCCGTGGCTACACCTTC.

The chain employs TRBV5-1 and TRBJ2-5, with 9 bases matching TRBD2. Germline loops: CDR1 SGHRS, CDR2 YFSETQ. The CDR3 extends over 14 amino acids. Germline trimming cut 4 bases from V and 4 bases from J; bases unmatched to any gene: 5. The CDR3 DNA reads TGCGCCAGCAGCGTAGCGGGAGTTGCAGAGACCCAGTACTTC. It specifies CASSVAGVAETQYF.

The chain joins TRBV4-1 to TRBJ2-7; 9 bases fit TRBD1. There are 15 residues in the CDR3. CDR1 is MGHRA, CDR2 YSYEKL, per germline. Trimming cost V 5 bases and J 3 bases; bases outside gene matches: 8. As DNA, the CDR3 is TGCGCCAGCAGCTTCTTGGGACAGGGAAACTACGAGCAGTACTTC. Translating gives CASSFLGQGNYEQYF.

This chain links TRBV18 with TRBJ2-7, with 12 bases lining up with TRBD1. Germline trimming cut 3 bases from V and 5 bases from J; bases unmatched to any gene: 5. Germline V gene sequence: CDR1 KGHSH, CDR2 LQKENI. The CDR3 extends over 15 amino acids. CDR3 sequence reads: CASSPGQGAGNEQYF. As DNA, the CDR3 is TGTGCCAGCTCACCGGGACAGGGGGCAGGGAACGAGCAGTACTTC. Supplemented by reference TRBV18 and TRBJ2-7, the full variable domain reads NAGVMQNPRHLVRRRGQEARLRCSPMKGHSHVYWYRQLPEEGLKFMVYLQKENIIDESGMPKERFSAEFPKEGPSILRIQQVVRGDSAAYFCASSPGQGAGNEQYFGPGTRLTVT.

The chain joins TRBV6-5 to TRBJ1-2, with D unclear. Trimming took off 2 bases at V and 0 bases at J, with 10 bases between the two ends. The CDR3 totals 15 residues. Germline loops: CDR1 MNHEY, CDR2 SVGAGI. CDR3 DNA sequence: TGTGCCAGCAGTTACGGGGAGGGCCCTAACTATGGCTACACCTTC. It translates to CASSYGEGPNYGYTF.

This rearrangement joins TRBV7-9 to TRBJ2-1; 10 bases fit TRBD1. The CDR3 is 15 amino acids. Germline CDR1 SEHNR, CDR2 FQNEAQ (reference sequence). After removal of 4 bases from V and 8 bases from J, the junction contained 8 bases not matched to a gene. CDR3 sequence reads: CASSSPWDRGYEQFF. The CDR3 bases are TGTGCCAGCAGCTCGCCGTGGGACAGGGGTTATGAGCAGTTCTTC.

The genes are TRBV4-1 and TRBJ1-4; 7 nucleotides line up with TRBD1. Germline CDR1 reads MGHRA; CDR2 reads YSYEKL. The CDR3 is made up of 17 amino acids. V lost 4 bases to trimming and J lost 4 bases; unmatched junction nucleotides: 12. This CDR3 reads CASSLLGQRSHNEKLFF. The CDR3 nucleotides are TGCGCCAGCAGCCTCTTGGGACAGAGATCCCATAATGAAAAACTGTTTTTT.

V and J are TRBV11-2 and TRBJ2-1; TRBD2 matches 14 bases. The CDR3 covers 15 residues. With V trimmed by 5 bases and J by 10 bases, 7 bases remained unmatched. The V gene's germline CDR1 is SGHAT and CDR2 FQNNGV. The CDR3 region has the DNA TGTGCCAGCAGCCAGACTAGCGGGGGGGCCAGGGAGCAGTTCTTC. It yields the protein CASSQTSGGAREQFF.

The chain uses TRBV19 and TRBJ2-7, with 7 bases fitting TRBD1. This CDR3 has 14 residues. Germline CDR1 is LNHDA and CDR2 is SQIVND (reference sequence). V shed 5 bases, J shed 0 bases, and the junction held 4 bases outside the gene matches. The CDR3 nucleotides are TGTGCCAGTAGTGCCGGACAGGACTCCTACGAGCAGTACTTC. Its protein is CASSAGQDSYEQYF.

This chain connects TRBV27 to TRBJ1-2; D may be TRBD1 (6 bases). Trimming took off 5 bases at V and 3 bases at J, with 13 bases between the two ends. The CDR3 consists of 14 residues. CDR1 is MNHEY and CDR2 is SMNVEV in the germline V gene (reference sequence). CDR3 protein: CASSIRGVDYGYTF. CDR3 sequence (DNA): TGTGCCAGCAGTATCAGGGGTGTTGACTATGGCTACACCTTC.

The J gene is TRBJ1-2, the V gene TRBV6-5; D is uncertain. The V gene lost 6 bases and the J gene lost 4 bases, with 12 bases spanning the gap. The CDR3 has 13 amino acids. The germline gives CDR1 MNHEY, CDR2 SVGAGI. Here the CDR3 reads CASSHGETYGYTF. In DNA, the CDR3 is TGTGCCAGCAGCCACGGGGAGACCTATGGCTACACCTTC.

V gene TRBV6-4 combines with J gene TRBJ2-1; D may be TRBD2 (7 bases). The germline V gene has CDR1 MRHNA and CDR2 SNTAGT. The CDR3 totals 16 residues. V lost 3 bases and J lost 9, with 21 bases in between. This CDR3 is CASSEGAGATPFEQFF. The CDR3 coding sequence is TGTGCCAGCAGTGAGGGGGCGGGGGCCACGCCATTTGAGCAGTTCTTC.

This rearrangement joins TRBV10-3 to TRBJ2-2; D is ambiguous. Germline CDR1 and CDR2: ENHRY and SYGVKD. The CDR3 has 14 residues. The V and J ends lost 2 bases and 5 bases respectively, with 9 bases between them. The CDR3 DNA reads as TGTGCCATCAGTGAGGAGGTTGGGACCGGGGAGCTGTTTTTT. This sequence encodes CAISEEVGTGELFF.

The V call is TRBV5-4, the J call TRBJ2-7; a weak D match, TRBD2 (6 bases). Between the trimmed V and J ends, which lost 4 bases and 1 base, there was a span of 12 bases. The CDR3 is 14 residues long. CDR1 is SGHNT and CDR2 is YYREEE in the germline V gene (reference sequence). The CDR3 coding sequence is TGTGCCAGCAGCCCCCAGGAGGGATCCTACGAGCAGTACTTC. The encoded protein is CASSPQEGSYEQYF.

The chain carries TRBV23-1 and TRBJ2-7; tentative D call: TRBD1 (6 bases). TRBV23-1 is noted as an ORF with a role that remains uncertain. The CDR3 extends over 13 amino acids. V lost 7 bases and J lost 2, with 12 bases in between. CDR3 sequence (DNA): TGCGCCAGCATGCGACAGGCCCCCTACGAGCAGTACTTC. This gives the protein CASMRQAPYEQYF.